Listed here are 3 T cell receptor beta chains from one sample, sequenced in a study of shared clonotypes between healthy human individuals. Assay used: immunoSEQ multiplex PCR; TCRdb lists only in-frame clones, some missing. The sample lists about 2.4 million clones; roughly nine tenths were seen once. What was sequenced was naive CD4+ T cells sorted from blood. Subset reported: CD45RA+ positively selected. The receptors were sampled from a man younger than 35 in good health.

The rearrangement links TRBV10-3 to TRBJ2-3, with 9 positions matching TRBD1. V was pared by 6 bases and J by 3 bases, with 10 bases of the junction left unmatched. In germline, CDR1 is ENHRY, CDR2 SYGVKD. The CDR3 totals 16 residues. The CDR3, as DNA: TGTGCCATCAGCTCTCCGGGGACAGGGTGGACAGATACGCAGTATTTT. This translates into CAISSPGTGWTDTQYF.

The rearrangement links TRBV5-4 to TRBJ2-7, with D possibly matching TRBD2 (6 bases). Germline CDR1 is SGHNT and CDR2 is YYREEE (reference sequence). The CDR3 spans 16 residues. With 4 bases removed from V and 2 bases from J, the gap between germline ends came to 19 bases. The CDR3 loop is CASSPARGGAAYEQYF. The CDR3 bases are TGTGCCAGCAGCCCCGCCCGTGGAGGGGCGGCCTACGAGCAGTACTTC. The full variable domain, completed using reference TRBV5-4 and TRBJ2-7, is ETGVTQSPTHLIKTRGQQVTLRCSSQSGHNTVSWYQQALGQGPQFIFQYYREEENGRGNFPPRFSGLQFPNYSSELNVNALELDDSALYLCASSPARGGAAYEQYFGPGTRLTVT.

This clone was seen a few times. The chain employs TRBV6-1 and TRBJ2-2; D gene uncertain. The CDR3 is made up of 12 amino acids. CDR1 and CDR2 from the germline V gene are MNHNS and SASEGT. Trimming took 6 bases from V and 7 from J, leaving 9 bases between them. Here the CDR3 reads CASSVGIGELFF. In nucleotides, the CDR3 is TGTGCCAGCAGCGTCGGTATCGGGGAGCTGTTTTTT.